This paragraph reports one T cell receptor beta chain. Its antigen is still unknown. This entry is derived from a study of blood T cells in healthy people across ages. Turning to the study itself: Per two T cells, about one barcoded beta molecule was captured through template switching. Whole-study results and caveats: Not knowing donor CMV status may have confounded expanded clonotype changes. TCR beta diversity was tightly associated with the proportion of naive T cells. Observed TCR beta diversity per million T cells went down as age went up. This fall followed a roughly linear course with age.

CDR1 is DFQATT and CDR2 is SNEGSKA in the germline V gene (reference sequence). Trimming cost V 3 bases and J 6 bases, with 17 bases left between them. CDR3 length equals 14 residues. It was with a sample-barcoded 5' primer and a J-beta primer mix that a second PCR of about 6 to 12 cycles was run. A single record per CDR3 protein comes from TCRdb applying MiXCR to the 5' RACE reads. Counted here are about 800,000 distinct CDR3 sequences, 55% to 70% occurring once; the ten biggest clones make up over 20%. The V call is TRBV20-1, the J call TRBJ1-1; tentatively, D is TRBD1 (5 bases). The sequenced material came from blood. This sequence was found in a man in his thirties or forties in good health. CDR3: CSASLGLQRAEAFF. CDR3 coding DNA: TGCAGTGCTAGCCTGGGGCTTCAAAGGGCTGAAGCTTTCTTT.